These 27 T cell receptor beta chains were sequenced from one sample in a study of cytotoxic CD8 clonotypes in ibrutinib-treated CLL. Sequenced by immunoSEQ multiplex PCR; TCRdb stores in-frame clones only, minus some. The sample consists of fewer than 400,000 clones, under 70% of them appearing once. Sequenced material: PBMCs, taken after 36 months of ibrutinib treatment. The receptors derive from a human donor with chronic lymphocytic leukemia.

The CDR3 is CASGLVPSSPLHF. The CDR3 DNA reads TGTGCTAGTGGTTTGGTACCTAGTTCACCCCTCCACTTT. The V and J genes are TRBV12-5 and TRBJ1-6; D not certain. The CDR3 sequence is 13 residues long. The V end lost 0 bases, the J end lost 9 bases, and 6 bases lay between the germline ends. The V gene's germline CDR1 is LGHNT and CDR2 FRNRAP.

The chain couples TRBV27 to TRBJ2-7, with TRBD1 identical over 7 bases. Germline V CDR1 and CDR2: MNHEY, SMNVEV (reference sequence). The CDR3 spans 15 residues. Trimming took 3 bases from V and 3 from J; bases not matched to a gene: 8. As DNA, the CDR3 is TGTGCCAGCAGTTTCCGACAGGGCCCCCACTACGAGCAGTACTTC. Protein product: CASSFRQGPHYEQYF.

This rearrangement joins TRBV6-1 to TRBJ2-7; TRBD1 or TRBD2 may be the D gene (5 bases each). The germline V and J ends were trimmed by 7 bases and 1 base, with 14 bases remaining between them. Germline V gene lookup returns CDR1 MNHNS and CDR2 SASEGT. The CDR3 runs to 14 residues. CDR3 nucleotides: TGTGCCAGCACCAGAGGGCCAGGGTCCTACGAGCAGTACTTC. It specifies CASTRGPGSYEQYF.

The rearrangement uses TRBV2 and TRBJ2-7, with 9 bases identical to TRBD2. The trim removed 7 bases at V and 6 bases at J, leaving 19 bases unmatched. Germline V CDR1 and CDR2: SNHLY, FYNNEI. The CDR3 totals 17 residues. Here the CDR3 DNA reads TGTGCCAGCAAGGTGGCTGTGGGCGGGAGGGTCAAGCTCGAGCAGTACTTC. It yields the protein CASKVAVGGRVKLEQYF. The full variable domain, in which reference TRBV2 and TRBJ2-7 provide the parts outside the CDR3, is EPEVTQTPSHQVTQMGQEVILRCVPISNHLYFYWYRQILGQKVEFLVSFYNNEISEKSEIFDDQFSVERPDGSNFTLKIRSTKLEDSAMYFCASKVAVGGRVKLEQYFGPGTRLTVT.

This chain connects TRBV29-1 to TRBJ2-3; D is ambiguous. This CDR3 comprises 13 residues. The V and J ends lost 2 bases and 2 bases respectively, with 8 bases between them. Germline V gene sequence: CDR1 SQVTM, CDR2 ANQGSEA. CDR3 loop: CSVEHVFTDTQYF. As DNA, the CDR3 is TGCAGCGTTGAACACGTGTTCACAGATACGCAGTATTTT.

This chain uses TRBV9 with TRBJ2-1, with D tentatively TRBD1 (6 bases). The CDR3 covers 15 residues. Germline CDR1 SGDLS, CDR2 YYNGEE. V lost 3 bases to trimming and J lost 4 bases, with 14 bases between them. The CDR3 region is CASSAGQMEYNEQFF. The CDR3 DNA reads TGTGCCAGCAGCGCCGGACAGATGGAGTACAATGAGCAGTTCTTC. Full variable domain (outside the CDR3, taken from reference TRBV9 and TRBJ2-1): DSGVTQTPKHLITATGQRVTLRCSPRSGDLSVYWYQQSLDQGLQFLIQYYNGEERAKGNILERFSAQQFPDLHSELNLSSLELGDSALYFCASSAGQMEYNEQFFGPGTRLTVL.

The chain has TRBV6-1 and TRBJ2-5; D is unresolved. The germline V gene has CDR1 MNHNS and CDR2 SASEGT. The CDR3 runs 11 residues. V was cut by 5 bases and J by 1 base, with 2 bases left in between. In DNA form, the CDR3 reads TGTGCCAGCAGTCCCCAAGAGACCCAGTACTTC. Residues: CASSPQETQYF.

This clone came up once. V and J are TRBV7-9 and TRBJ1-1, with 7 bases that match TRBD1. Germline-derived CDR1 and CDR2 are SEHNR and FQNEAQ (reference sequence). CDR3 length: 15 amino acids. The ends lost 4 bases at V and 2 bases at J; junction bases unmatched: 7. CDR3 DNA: TGTGCCAGCAGCTCCAGACAGGGAAGTAACACTGAAGCTTTCTTT. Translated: CASSSRQGSNTEAFF.

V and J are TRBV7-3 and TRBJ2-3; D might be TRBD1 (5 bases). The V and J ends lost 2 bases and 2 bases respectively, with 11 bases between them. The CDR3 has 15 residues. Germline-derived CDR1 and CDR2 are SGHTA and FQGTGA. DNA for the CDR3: TGTGCCAGCAGCTTAGGGGCTCCCTCCACAGATACGCAGTATTTT. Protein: CASSLGAPSTDTQYF.

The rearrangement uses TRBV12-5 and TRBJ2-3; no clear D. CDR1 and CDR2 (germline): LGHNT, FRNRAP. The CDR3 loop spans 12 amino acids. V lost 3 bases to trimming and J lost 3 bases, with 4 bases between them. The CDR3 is CASGFRTDTQYF. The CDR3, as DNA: TGTGCTAGTGGTTTCAGGACAGATACGCAGTATTTT.

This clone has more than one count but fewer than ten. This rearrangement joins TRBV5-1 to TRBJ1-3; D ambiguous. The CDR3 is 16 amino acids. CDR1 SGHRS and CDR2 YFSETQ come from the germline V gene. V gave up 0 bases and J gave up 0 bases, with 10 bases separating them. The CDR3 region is CASSLVWQSSGNTIYF. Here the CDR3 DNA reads TGCGCCAGCAGCTTGGTGTGGCAGAGCTCTGGAAACACCATATATTTT.

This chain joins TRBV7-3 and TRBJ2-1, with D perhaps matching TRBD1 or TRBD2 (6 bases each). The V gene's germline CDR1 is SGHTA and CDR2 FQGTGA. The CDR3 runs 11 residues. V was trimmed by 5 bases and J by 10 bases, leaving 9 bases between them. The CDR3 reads CASSPGAEQFF. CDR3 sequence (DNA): TGTGCCAGCAGCCCGGGGGCCGAGCAGTTCTTC.

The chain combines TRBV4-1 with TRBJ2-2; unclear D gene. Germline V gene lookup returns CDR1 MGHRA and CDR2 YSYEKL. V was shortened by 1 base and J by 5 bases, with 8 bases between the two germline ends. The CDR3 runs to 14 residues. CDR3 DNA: TGCGCCAGCAGCCAAGTTTTAGGAACCGGGGAGCTGTTTTTT. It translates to CASSQVLGTGELFF.

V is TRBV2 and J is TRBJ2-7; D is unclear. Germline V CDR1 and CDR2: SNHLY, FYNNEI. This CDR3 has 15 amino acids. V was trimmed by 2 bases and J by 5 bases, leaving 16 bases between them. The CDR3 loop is CASSEKATPPDEQYF. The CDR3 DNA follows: TGTGCCAGCAGTGAAAAGGCCACACCACCGGACGAGCAGTACTTC.

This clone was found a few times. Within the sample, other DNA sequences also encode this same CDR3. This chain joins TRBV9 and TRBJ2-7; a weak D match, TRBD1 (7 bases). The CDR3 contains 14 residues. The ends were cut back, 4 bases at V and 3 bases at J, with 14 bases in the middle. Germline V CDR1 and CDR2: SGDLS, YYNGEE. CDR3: CASSPRRDSYEQYF. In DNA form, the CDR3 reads TGTGCCAGCAGCCCCCGGAGGGACAGCTACGAGCAGTACTTC.

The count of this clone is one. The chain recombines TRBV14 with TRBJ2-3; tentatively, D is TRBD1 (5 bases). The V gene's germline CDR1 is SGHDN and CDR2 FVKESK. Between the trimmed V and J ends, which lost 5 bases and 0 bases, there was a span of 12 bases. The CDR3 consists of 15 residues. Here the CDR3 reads CASSKLQVSTDTQYF. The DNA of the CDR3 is TGTGCCAGCAGCAAACTACAGGTTAGCACAGATACGCAGTATTTT.

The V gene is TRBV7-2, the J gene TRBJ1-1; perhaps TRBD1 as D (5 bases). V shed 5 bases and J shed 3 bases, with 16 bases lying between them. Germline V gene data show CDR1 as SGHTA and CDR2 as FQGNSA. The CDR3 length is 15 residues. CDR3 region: CASSPQGGRHTEAFF. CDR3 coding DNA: TGTGCCAGCAGCCCCCAGGGAGGCAGACACACTGAAGCTTTCTTT.

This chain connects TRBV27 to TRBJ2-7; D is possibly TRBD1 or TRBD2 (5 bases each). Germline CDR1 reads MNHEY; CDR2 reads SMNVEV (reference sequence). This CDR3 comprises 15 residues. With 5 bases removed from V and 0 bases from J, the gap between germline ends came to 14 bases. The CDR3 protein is CASSGPGRSSYEQYF. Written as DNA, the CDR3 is TGTGCCAGCAGTGGTCCGGGACGGAGCTCCTACGAGCAGTACTTC.

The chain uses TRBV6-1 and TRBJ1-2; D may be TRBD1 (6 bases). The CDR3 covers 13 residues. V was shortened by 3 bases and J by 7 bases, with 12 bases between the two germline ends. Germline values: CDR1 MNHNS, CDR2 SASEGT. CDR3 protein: CASSDGAGVGYTF. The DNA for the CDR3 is TGTGCCAGCAGTGATGGGGCAGGGGTTGGCTACACCTTC.

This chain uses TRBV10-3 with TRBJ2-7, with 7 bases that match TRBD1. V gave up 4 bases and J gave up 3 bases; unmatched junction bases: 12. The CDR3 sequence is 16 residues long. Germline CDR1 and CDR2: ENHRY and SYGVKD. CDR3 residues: CAISVSRTGRLYEQYF. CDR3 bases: TGTGCCATCAGTGTCAGTCGGACAGGCCGACTCTACGAGCAGTACTTC.

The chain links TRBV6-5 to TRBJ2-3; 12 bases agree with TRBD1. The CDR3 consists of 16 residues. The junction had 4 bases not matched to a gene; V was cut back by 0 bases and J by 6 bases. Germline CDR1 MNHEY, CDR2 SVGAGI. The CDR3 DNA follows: TGTGCCAGCAGTTACTCGAGGGGGACAGGGGGCGATACGCAGTATTTT. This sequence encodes CASSYSRGTGGDTQYF.

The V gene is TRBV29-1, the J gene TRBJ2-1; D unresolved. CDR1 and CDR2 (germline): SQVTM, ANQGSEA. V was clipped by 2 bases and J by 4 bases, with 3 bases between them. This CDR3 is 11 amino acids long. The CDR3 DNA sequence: TGCAGCGTTGAATGGTACAATGAGCAGTTCTTC. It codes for CSVEWYNEQFF.

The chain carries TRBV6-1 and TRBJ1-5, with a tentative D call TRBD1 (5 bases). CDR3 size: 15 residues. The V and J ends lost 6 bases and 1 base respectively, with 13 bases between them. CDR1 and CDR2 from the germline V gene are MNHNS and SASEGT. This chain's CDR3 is CASRGGAYSNQPQHF. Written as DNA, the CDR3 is TGTGCCAGCAGGGGAGGGGCTTACAGCAATCAGCCCCAGCATTTT.

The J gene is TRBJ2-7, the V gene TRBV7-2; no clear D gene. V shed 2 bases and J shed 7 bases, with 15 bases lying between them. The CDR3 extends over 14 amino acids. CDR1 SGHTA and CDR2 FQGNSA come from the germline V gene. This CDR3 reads CASSLIRSFDEQYF. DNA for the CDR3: TGTGCCAGCAGCTTAATCAGGTCCTTTGATGAGCAGTACTTC.

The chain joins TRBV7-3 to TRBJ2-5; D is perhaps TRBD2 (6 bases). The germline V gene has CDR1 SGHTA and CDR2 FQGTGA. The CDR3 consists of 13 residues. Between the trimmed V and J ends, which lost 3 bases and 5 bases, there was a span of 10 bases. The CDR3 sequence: CASSFGRLETQYF. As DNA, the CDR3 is TGTGCCAGCAGCTTTGGGAGGTTGGAGACCCAGTACTTC.

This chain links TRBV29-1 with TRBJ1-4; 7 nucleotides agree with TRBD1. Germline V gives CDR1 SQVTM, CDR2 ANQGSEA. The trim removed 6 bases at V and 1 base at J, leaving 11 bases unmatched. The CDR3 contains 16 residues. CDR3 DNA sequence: TGCAGCGTCGCCGGACAGGAGGGAGGAACTAATGAAAAACTGTTTTTT. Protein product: CSVAGQEGGTNEKLFF. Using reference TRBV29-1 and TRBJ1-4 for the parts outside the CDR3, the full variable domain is SAVISQKPSRDICQRGTSLTIQCQVDSQVTMMFWYRQQPGQSLTLIATANQGSEATYESGFVIDKFPISRPNLTFSTLTVSNMSPEDSSIYLCSVAGQEGGTNEKLFFGSGTQLSVL.

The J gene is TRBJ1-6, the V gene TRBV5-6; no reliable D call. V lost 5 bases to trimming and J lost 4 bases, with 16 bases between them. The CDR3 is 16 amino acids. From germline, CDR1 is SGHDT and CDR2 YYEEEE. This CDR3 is CASRMTRGRYNSPLHF. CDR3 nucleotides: TGTGCCAGCAGGATGACACGGGGTCGGTATAATTCACCCCTCCACTTT.